These T cell receptor beta chains were read from a single sample in a study of neurological immune-mediated disorders. TCRdb called the 5' RACE reads again in MiXCR, with one record for every CDR3 protein. Of about 49,000 distinct CDR3 sequences in the sample, 9% to 10% are singletons; the top ten hold 1.6%. The sample comprised PBMCs. The origin of the receptors is a woman in her thirties or forties in good health. Both conserved end residues are part of each CDR3.

v_call: TRBV12-3/TRBV12-4
j_call: TRBJ1-4
cdr3_aa: CASSLGATGGDANEKLFF

v_call: TRBV5-1
j_call: TRBJ2-1
cdr3_aa: CASSSPRTSGSVAYNEQFF

v_call: TRBV5-1
j_call: TRBJ2-3
cdr3_aa: CASSLSSPTDTQYF

v_call: TRBV7-2
j_call: TRBJ2-5
cdr3_aa: CASSLLGQYQETQYF

v_call: TRBV20-1
j_call: TRBJ1-1
cdr3_aa: CSARDLRGRRAFF

v_call: TRBV20-1
j_call: TRBJ2-1
cdr3_aa: CSLALPSNEQFF

v_call: TRBV7-2
j_call: TRBJ2-7
cdr3_aa: CASSPGRTSYEQYF

v_call: TRBV15
j_call: TRBJ2-1
cdr3_aa: CATSRSGGGQNEQFF

v_call: TRBV9
j_call: TRBJ2-5
cdr3_aa: CASSVSVSGYQETQYF

v_call: TRBV20-1
j_call: TRBJ2-3
cdr3_aa: CSGHSYRFSTDTQYF

v_call: TRBV12-3/TRBV12-4
j_call: TRBJ2-4
cdr3_aa: CASNSFPILGVAKNIQYF

v_call: TRBV29-1
j_call: TRBJ2-5
cdr3_aa: CSVEVGTSTYQETQYF

v_call: TRBV10-3
j_call: TRBJ1-1
cdr3_aa: CAIIPTGGMDTEAFF

v_call: TRBV9
j_call: TRBJ2-1
cdr3_aa: CASSVGADSYNEQFF

v_call: TRBV25-1
j_call: TRBJ1-1
cdr3_aa: CASSELGLNTEAFF

v_call: TRBV6-2/TRBV6-3
j_call: TRBJ1-2
cdr3_aa: CASSYTGEYGYTF

v_call: TRBV2
j_call: TRBJ1-2
cdr3_aa: CASSRFGQGKANYGYTF

v_call: TRBV12-3/TRBV12-4
j_call: TRBJ1-2
cdr3_aa: CASSLSGPLDGYTF

v_call: TRBV6-5
j_call: TRBJ2-2
cdr3_aa: CASSYRSAPNTGELFF

v_call: TRBV5-1
j_call: TRBJ2-3
cdr3_aa: CASSFSHTQYF

v_call: TRBV7-2
j_call: TRBJ1-1
cdr3_aa: CASSLVVGVQGRAEAFF

v_call: TRBV5-1
j_call: TRBJ1-2
cdr3_aa: CASSFDRGPHNGYTF

v_call: TRBV11-3
j_call: TRBJ2-1
cdr3_aa: CASSTGQGYEQFF

v_call: TRBV7-9
j_call: TRBJ1-1
cdr3_aa: CASSSQRLRGWTEAFF

v_call: TRBV20-1
j_call: TRBJ2-1
cdr3_aa: CSAMTSGSSLFF

v_call: TRBV10-3
j_call: TRBJ1-5
cdr3_aa: CAISEGVNQPQHF

v_call: TRBV20-1
j_call: TRBJ1-2
cdr3_aa: CSARNLNYGYTF

v_call: TRBV4-2
j_call: TRBJ1-3
cdr3_aa: CASSQGRGSGNTIYF

v_call: TRBV4-2
j_call: TRBJ2-5
cdr3_aa: CASSQRMGQGASETQYF

v_call: TRBV4-3
j_call: TRBJ2-5
cdr3_aa: CASSRTVQETQYF

v_call: TRBV5-1
j_call: TRBJ2-1
cdr3_aa: CASSFATGVFNEQFF

v_call: TRBV7-2
j_call: TRBJ2-7
cdr3_aa: CASSPRGGVIAYEQYF

v_call: TRBV3-1
j_call: TRBJ1-2
cdr3_aa: CASSRDGGVSNYGYTF

v_call: TRBV5-1
j_call: TRBJ1-2
cdr3_aa: CASSVERGDYGYTF

v_call: TRBV7-7
j_call: TRBJ2-7
cdr3_aa: CASSQGGSNEQYF

v_call: TRBV4-2
j_call: TRBJ2-3
cdr3_aa: CASSQGEDTQYF

v_call: TRBV29-1
j_call: TRBJ1-1
cdr3_aa: CSVELGLDTEAFF

v_call: TRBV6-5
j_call: TRBJ2-3
cdr3_aa: CASGTSGTDTQYF

v_call: TRBV20-1
j_call: TRBJ2-1
cdr3_aa: CSVRERSYNEQFF

v_call: TRBV7-2
j_call: TRBJ2-3
cdr3_aa: CASSSGQGADTQYF

v_call: TRBV27
j_call: TRBJ2-7
cdr3_aa: CATREGTNRYEQYF

v_call: TRBV5-5
j_call: TRBJ2-2
cdr3_aa: CASSLAQATGELFF

v_call: TRBV9
j_call: TRBJ2-1
cdr3_aa: CASSVAWGSGRAVDEQFF

v_call: TRBV9
j_call: TRBJ2-7
cdr3_aa: CASSVGSTLYEQYF

v_call: TRBV20-1
j_call: TRBJ1-5
cdr3_aa: CSVMSRVGNQPQHF

v_call: TRBV20-1
j_call: TRBJ2-1
cdr3_aa: CSAPKKMSSYNEQFF

v_call: TRBV5-1
j_call: TRBJ2-7
cdr3_aa: CASSLGYEQYF

v_call: TRBV12-3/TRBV12-4
j_call: TRBJ1-6
cdr3_aa: CASSLAGPYSPLHF

v_call: TRBV6-2/TRBV6-3
j_call: TRBJ2-7
cdr3_aa: CASSYSGSRTRALYEQYF

v_call: TRBV6-5
j_call: TRBJ1-2
cdr3_aa: CASAIRNSPNYGYTF

v_call: TRBV4-2
j_call: TRBJ1-1
cdr3_aa: CASSQPGQGITEAFF

v_call: TRBV24-1
j_call: TRBJ2-3
cdr3_aa: CATSDTLAEWGTQYF

v_call: TRBV18
j_call: TRBJ1-2
cdr3_aa: CASSPLSVPGGYTF

v_call: TRBV4-3
j_call: TRBJ2-3
cdr3_aa: CASSQDNSGVGGDTQYF

v_call: TRBV5-1
j_call: TRBJ2-3
cdr3_aa: CASNPTAESTDTQYF